This is a list of T cell receptor beta chains from one sample in a study of human CD8 memory T cell subsets. TCRdb processed the 5' RACE reads again and assigns one entry to each CDR3 protein, with no DNA. The data show about 5,100 distinct CDR3 sequences, and the top ten clones hold roughly 34%. Sequenced input: CD8+ T cells from PBMCs. The origin of the receptors is a human donor in good health. CDR3s include the opening cysteine and the closing phenylalanine or tryptophan. Some rows mark clone size as missing; the rest say once, few, many or name a class of expanded clone.

clone size: -; J gene: TRBJ2-1; V gene: TRBV27; CDR3 protein: CASSLSSRGGSEQFF
clone size: -; J gene: TRBJ1-2; V gene: TRBV19; CDR3 protein: CASRTGGNYGYTF
clone size: -; J gene: TRBJ1-6; V gene: TRBV4-1; CDR3 protein: CASSQAYNSPLHF
clone size: -; J gene: TRBJ2-1; V gene: TRBV20-1; CDR3 protein: CSARLAGVGGEQFF
clone size: -; J gene: TRBJ1-1; V gene: TRBV6-6; CDR3 protein: CASTLHGVDPNTEAFF
clone size: -; J gene: TRBJ2-2; V gene: TRBV27; CDR3 protein: CASSLGTGHGELFF
clone size: -; J gene: TRBJ1-1; V gene: TRBV10-3; CDR3 protein: CAISEGDRGPLNTEAFF
clone size: medium-sized; J gene: TRBJ2-1; V gene: TRBV7-3; CDR3 protein: CASSLLGQGYSNEQFF
clone size: medium-sized; J gene: TRBJ2-1; V gene: TRBV27; CDR3 protein: CASSPWTSGSFYEQFF
clone size: -; J gene: TRBJ1-1; V gene: TRBV19; CDR3 protein: CASSITRGSEAFF
clone size: -; J gene: TRBJ2-5; V gene: TRBV7-9; CDR3 protein: CASSLVGDRGRETQYF
clone size: -; J gene: TRBJ1-6; V gene: TRBV3-1; CDR3 protein: CASSQEFRAYNSPLHF
clone size: medium-sized; J gene: TRBJ2-7; V gene: TRBV12-3/TRBV12-4; CDR3 protein: CATQGQESEQYF
clone size: -; J gene: TRBJ2-7; V gene: TRBV10-3; CDR3 protein: CAISDSDEQYF
clone size: -; J gene: TRBJ2-3; V gene: TRBV6-4; CDR3 protein: CASSDGLAGTDTQYF
clone size: -; J gene: TRBJ1-1; V gene: TRBV29-1; CDR3 protein: CSVDRLGNTEAFF
clone size: -; J gene: TRBJ2-3; V gene: TRBV11-2; CDR3 protein: CASSLGLGKQYF
clone size: medium-sized; J gene: TRBJ2-2; V gene: TRBV3-1; CDR3 protein: CASSPAAGGYTGELFF
clone size: -; J gene: TRBJ2-7; V gene: TRBV7-9; CDR3 protein: CASSFSGTGYEQYF
clone size: -; J gene: TRBJ2-7; V gene: TRBV20-1; CDR3 protein: CSVPQGTSSYEQYF
clone size: -; J gene: TRBJ1-2; V gene: TRBV29-1; CDR3 protein: CSVLPRGSNYGYTF
clone size: -; J gene: TRBJ2-7; V gene: TRBV27; CDR3 protein: CASTFQGQGAGEQYF
clone size: -; J gene: TRBJ2-7; V gene: TRBV28; CDR3 protein: CASSLGTETPYEQYF
clone size: -; J gene: TRBJ2-1; V gene: TRBV5-5; CDR3 protein: CASSSDGQVAYNEQFF
clone size: -; J gene: TRBJ1-1; V gene: TRBV3-1; CDR3 protein: CASSPLVNTEAFF
clone size: medium-sized; J gene: TRBJ2-2; V gene: TRBV29-1; CDR3 protein: CSVDETSGETGELFF
clone size: -; J gene: TRBJ1-1; V gene: TRBV7-9; CDR3 protein: CASSLSTFMNTEAFF
clone size: medium-sized; J gene: TRBJ1-6; V gene: TRBV4-1; CDR3 protein: CASSQEGGTGNSPLHF
clone size: -; J gene: TRBJ2-2; V gene: TRBV19; CDR3 protein: CASSSLDGANTGELFF
clone size: -; J gene: TRBJ1-3; V gene: TRBV12-3/TRBV12-4; CDR3 protein: CASSLAAGRNTIYF
clone size: -; J gene: TRBJ2-5; V gene: TRBV20-1; CDR3 protein: CSARDGGHQETQYF
clone size: -; J gene: TRBJ2-7; V gene: TRBV20-1; CDR3 protein: CSARGQLDYEQYF
clone size: -; J gene: TRBJ1-2; V gene: TRBV7-9; CDR3 protein: CASLSAVGGYTF
clone size: -; J gene: TRBJ2-5; V gene: TRBV20-1; CDR3 protein: CSASDPSGHLWKTQYF
clone size: -; J gene: TRBJ2-1; V gene: TRBV28; CDR3 protein: CASSPTTGSTYNEQFF
clone size: -; J gene: TRBJ2-3; V gene: TRBV20-1; CDR3 protein: CSAPGQGDVEAQYF
clone size: -; J gene: TRBJ2-7; V gene: TRBV28; CDR3 protein: CASSRDSSYEQYF
clone size: -; J gene: TRBJ2-7; V gene: TRBV10-1; CDR3 protein: CASSSGTGDYEQYF
clone size: medium-sized; J gene: TRBJ2-1; V gene: TRBV9; CDR3 protein: CASTASGNNEQFF
clone size: -; J gene: TRBJ2-1; V gene: TRBV6-2/TRBV6-3; CDR3 protein: CASSFTISGRNEQFF
clone size: -; J gene: TRBJ2-2; V gene: TRBV9; CDR3 protein: CASSVGGKISGELFF
clone size: -; J gene: TRBJ1-3; V gene: TRBV9; CDR3 protein: CASSSHGTDGNTIYF